This TCR beta chain was recorded in a study of blood T cell repertoires in COVID-19. Study background: Some COVID-19 samples were acute and others convalescent; all came from the United States, Italy and Spain. T cells, B-cell-depleted T cells, or PBMCs supplied cDNA or gDNA.

The CDR3 covers 15 residues. Germline V CDR1 and CDR2: MNHEY, SMNVEV (reference sequence). V lost 4 bases and J 4 bases, leaving 16 bases between the germline ends. In the study's own analysis: Estimation of nucleated cell counts was performed using reference gene primer amplification. Repertoires were generated with immunoSEQ multiplex PCR, while TCRdb's copy carries only in-frame clones and drops some. The D gene and trimming were derived from the DNA, and the V and J assignments and clone size from that table. The sample yields roughly 200,000 clones, 84% seen once. The sequencing sample was made of peripheral blood. The TCR was taken from a human donor in a cohort sampled during active COVID-19. The chain is built from TRBV27 and TRBJ2-5, with a tentative D call TRBD1 (5 bases). The chain's CDR3 is CASSSAQRQGETQYF. The CDR3 DNA reads as TGTGCCAGCAGTTCCGCCCAGCGTCAGGGAGAGACCCAGTACTTC.